The clone carrying this T cell receptor beta chain was seen a few times. Its specificity is unknown. The entry originates in a study of cytomegalovirus exposure and HLA in healthy donors. Study findings and constraints: Cytomegalovirus-associated TCR beta chains were listed, numbering approximately 150.

Vbeta (60) and Jbeta (13) primers were used in the PCR. Using immunoSEQ multiplex PCR, the repertoire was profiled, and TCRdb retains in-frame clones only, with some absent. The sample shows about 43,000 clones, 50% to 75% of them seen only once. It was healthy bone marrow donors who served as donors. Germline CDR1 is MNHEY and CDR2 is SVGAGI. V gave up 2 bases and J gave up 12 bases; unmatched junction bases: 9. CDR3 length equals 14 residues. The receptor was isolated from a human donor in good health. The sequencing sample was made of PBMCs. The V gene is TRBV6-5, the J gene TRBJ2-7; TRBD1 agrees at 11 bases. The CDR3 reads CASSYRGQGERRYF. In DNA form, the CDR3 reads TGTGCCAGCAGTTACAGGGGACAGGGGGAACGGCGGTACTTC.